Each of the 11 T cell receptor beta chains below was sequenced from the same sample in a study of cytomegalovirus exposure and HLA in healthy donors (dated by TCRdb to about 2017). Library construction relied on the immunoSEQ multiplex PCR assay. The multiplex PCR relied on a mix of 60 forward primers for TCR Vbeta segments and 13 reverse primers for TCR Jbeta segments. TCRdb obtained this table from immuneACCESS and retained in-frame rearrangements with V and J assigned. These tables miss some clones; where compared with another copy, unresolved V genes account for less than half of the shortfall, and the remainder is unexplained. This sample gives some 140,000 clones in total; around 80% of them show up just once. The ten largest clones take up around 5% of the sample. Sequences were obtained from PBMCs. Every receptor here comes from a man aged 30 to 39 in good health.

The CDR3 DNA sequence: TGTTCAAGTAGTATATCCGTTTCTCAGCCCCAGCATTTT. This gives the protein CSSSISVSQPQHF. The chain joins TRBV19 to TRBJ1-5; the D is unclear. Germline CDR1 is LNHDA and CDR2 is SQIVND (reference sequence). The CDR3 length is 13 residues.

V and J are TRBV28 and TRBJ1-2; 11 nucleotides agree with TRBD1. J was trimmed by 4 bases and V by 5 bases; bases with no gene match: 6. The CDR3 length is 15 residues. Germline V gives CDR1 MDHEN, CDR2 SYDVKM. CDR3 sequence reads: CASSTRDRGSYGYTF. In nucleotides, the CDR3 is TGTGCCAGCAGTACTCGGGACAGGGGGAGCTATGGCTACACCTTC.

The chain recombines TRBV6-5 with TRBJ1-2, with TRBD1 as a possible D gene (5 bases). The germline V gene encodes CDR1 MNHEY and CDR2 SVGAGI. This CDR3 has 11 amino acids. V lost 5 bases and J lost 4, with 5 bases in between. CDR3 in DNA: TGTGCCAGCAGTGACAGCTATGGCTACACCTTC. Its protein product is CASSDSYGYTF.

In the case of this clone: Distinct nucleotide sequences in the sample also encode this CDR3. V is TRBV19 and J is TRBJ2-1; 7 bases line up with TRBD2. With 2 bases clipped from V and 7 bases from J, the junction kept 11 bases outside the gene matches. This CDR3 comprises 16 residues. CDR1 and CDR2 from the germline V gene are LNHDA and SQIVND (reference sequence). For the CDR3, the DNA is TGTGCCAGTAGTATAATAACGGGAGGCCCCAATAATGAGCAGTTCTTC. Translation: CASSIITGGPNNEQFF.

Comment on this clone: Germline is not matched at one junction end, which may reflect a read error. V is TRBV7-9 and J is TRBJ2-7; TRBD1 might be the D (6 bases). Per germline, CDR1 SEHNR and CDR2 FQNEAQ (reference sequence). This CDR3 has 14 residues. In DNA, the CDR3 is TGTTCCAGCAGCAGAACAGGGTCCCCCTACGAGCAGTACTTC. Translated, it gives CSSSRTGSPYEQYF.

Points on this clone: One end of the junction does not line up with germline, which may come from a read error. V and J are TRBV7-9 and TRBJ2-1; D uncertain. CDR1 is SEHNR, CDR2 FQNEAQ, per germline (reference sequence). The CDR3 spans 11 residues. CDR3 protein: CSSSPRHEQFF. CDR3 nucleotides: TGTTCCAGCAGCCCCCGTCATGAGCAGTTCTTC.

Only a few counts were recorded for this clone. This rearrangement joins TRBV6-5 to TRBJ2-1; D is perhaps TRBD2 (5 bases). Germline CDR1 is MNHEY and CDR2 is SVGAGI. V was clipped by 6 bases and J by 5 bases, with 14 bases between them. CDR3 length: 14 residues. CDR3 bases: TGTGCCAGCAGCAACCTCCTGCGGGACAATGAGCAGTTCTTC. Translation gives CASSNLLRDNEQFF.

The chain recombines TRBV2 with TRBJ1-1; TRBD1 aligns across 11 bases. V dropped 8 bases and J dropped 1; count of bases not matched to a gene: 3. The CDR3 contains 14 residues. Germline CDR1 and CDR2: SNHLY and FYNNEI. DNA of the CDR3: TGTGCCAGCGGGGACAGGGGGTCGAACACTGAAGCTTTCTTT. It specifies CASGDRGSNTEAFF.

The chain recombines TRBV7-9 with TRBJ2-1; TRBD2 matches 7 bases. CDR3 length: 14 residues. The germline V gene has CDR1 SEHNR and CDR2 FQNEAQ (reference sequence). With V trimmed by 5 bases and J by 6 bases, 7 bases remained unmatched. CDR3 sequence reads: CASSGVGGSNEQFF. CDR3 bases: TGTGCCAGCAGCGGTGTCGGGGGGAGCAATGAGCAGTTCTTC.

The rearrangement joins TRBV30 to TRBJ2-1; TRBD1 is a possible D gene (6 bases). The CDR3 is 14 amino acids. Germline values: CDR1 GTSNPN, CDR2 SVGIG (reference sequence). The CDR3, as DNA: TGTGCTTCAGGGGCTGCTCGCTCCTACAATGAGCAGTTCTTC. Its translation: CASGAARSYNEQFF. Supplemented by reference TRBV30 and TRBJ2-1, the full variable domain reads SQTIHQWPATLVQPVGSPLSLECTVEGTSNPNLYWYRQAAGRGLQLLFYSVGIGQISSEVPQNLSASRPQDRQFILSSKKLLLSDSGFYLCASGAARSYNEQFFGPGTRLTVL.

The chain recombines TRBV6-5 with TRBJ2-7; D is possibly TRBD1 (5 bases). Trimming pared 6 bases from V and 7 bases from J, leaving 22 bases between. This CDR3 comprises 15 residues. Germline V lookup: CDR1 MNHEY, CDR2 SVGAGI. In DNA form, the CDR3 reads TGTGCCAGCAGCCGACTTCAGGGTAGTGACGGAGAGCAGTACTTC. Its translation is CASSRLQGSDGEQYF.